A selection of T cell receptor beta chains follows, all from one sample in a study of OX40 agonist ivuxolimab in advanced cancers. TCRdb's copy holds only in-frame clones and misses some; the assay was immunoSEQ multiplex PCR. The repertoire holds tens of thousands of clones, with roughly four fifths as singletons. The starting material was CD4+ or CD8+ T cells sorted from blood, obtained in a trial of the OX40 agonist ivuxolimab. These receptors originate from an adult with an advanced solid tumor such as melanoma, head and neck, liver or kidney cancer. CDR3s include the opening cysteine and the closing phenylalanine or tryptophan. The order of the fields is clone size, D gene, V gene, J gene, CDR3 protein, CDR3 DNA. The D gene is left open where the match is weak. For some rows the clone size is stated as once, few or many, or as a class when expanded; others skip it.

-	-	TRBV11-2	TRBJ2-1	CASSLGGRRFF	TGTGCCAGCAGCTTAGGCGGTCGTCGGTTCTTC
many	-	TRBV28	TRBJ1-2	CASSSTGYYGYTF	TGTGCCAGCAGTTCAACGGGCTACTATGGCTACACCTTC
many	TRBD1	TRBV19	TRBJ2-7	CASSIDRGDEQYF	TGTGCCAGTAGTATCGACAGGGGAGACGAGCAGTACTTC
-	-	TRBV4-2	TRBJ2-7	CASSQDLPGGTLLSEQYF	TGTGCCAGCAGCCAAGATCTTCCGGGCGGGACGCTACTGTCTGAGCAGTACTTC
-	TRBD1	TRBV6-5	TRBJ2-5	CASSILAGGQETQYF	TGTGCCAGCAGTATTCTAGCAGGGGGCCAAGAGACCCAGTACTTC
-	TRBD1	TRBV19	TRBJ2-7	CASKEAGTGNFEQYF	TGTGCCAGTAAGGAGGCCGGGACAGGAAATTTCGAGCAGTACTTC
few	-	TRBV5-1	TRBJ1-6	CASSPRQNSPLHF	TGCGCCAGCAGCCCGAGACAGAATTCACCCCTCCACTTT
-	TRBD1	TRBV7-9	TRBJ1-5	CASSSQGDTNQPQHF	TGTGCCAGCAGCTCCCAGGGGGATACCAATCAGCCCCAGCATTTT
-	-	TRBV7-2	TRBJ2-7	CASSSFSGVAYEQYF	TGTGCCAGCAGCTCATTTTCAGGAGTCGCCTACGAGCAGTACTTC
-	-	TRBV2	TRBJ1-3	CASSVLISGNTIYF	TGTGCCAGCAGTGTTTTGATATCTGGAAACACCATATATTTT
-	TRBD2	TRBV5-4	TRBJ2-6	CASSFKRGRAGANVLTF	TGTGCCAGCAGCTTCAAACGCGGGAGGGCTGGGGCCAACGTCCTGACTTTC
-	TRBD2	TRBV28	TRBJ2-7	CASSSGASGGGLLEQYF	TGTGCCAGCAGTTCCGGGGCTAGCGGGGGGGGCCTATTGGAGCAGTACTTC
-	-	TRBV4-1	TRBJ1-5	CASSQGPQGNQPQHF	TGCGCCAGCAGCCAAGGCCCTCAGGGAAATCAGCCCCAGCATTTT
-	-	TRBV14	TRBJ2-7	CASKAGTGLAGSSEQYF	TGTGCCAGCAAAGCCGGGACAGGGCTAGCGGGGTCTAGCGAGCAGTACTTC
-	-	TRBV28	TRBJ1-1	CASNVGSIEAFF	TGTGCCAGCAATGTAGGGAGTATCGAAGCTTTCTTT
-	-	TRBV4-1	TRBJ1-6	CASSPVRYSPLHF	TGCGCCAGCAGCCCGGTCAGATATTCACCCCTCCACTTT
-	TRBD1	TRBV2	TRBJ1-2	CASSEQGQGAKGYTF	TGTGCCAGCAGTGAACAGGGACAGGGGGCGAAGGGCTACACCTTC
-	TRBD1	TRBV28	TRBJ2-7	CASRTGVAYEQYF	TGTGCCAGCAGAACAGGGGTCGCCTACGAGCAGTACTTC
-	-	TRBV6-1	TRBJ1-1	CASSARRSSEAFF	TGTGCCAGCTCTGCCAGGCGCTCTAGTGAAGCTTTCTTT
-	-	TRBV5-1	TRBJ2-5	CASSLVIGETQYF	TGCGCCAGCAGCTTGGTCATTGGGGAGACCCAGTACTTC
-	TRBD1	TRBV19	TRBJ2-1	CASRRGQFNEQFF	TGTGCCAGTAGAAGGGGACAGTTCAATGAGCAGTTCTTC
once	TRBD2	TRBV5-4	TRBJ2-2	CASSRGLAGSTGELFF	TGTGCCAGCAGCCGCGGACTAGCGGGAAGTACCGGGGAGCTGTTTTTT